This entry is about one T cell receptor (beta chain). Antigen: not known. The data belong to a study of shared clonotypes between healthy human individuals. Study conclusions and caveats: Only blood underwent sampling, and tissue repertoires likely differ. Relative to clonotypes present in all four donors, those not shared had lower generation probabilities.

Profiling relied on immunoSEQ multiplex PCR, and the TCRdb table lists in-frame clones only, not all of them. The table includes 950,000 to 1,100,000 clones, around 76% detected once. The ends were cut back, 8 bases at V and 6 bases at J, with 17 bases in the middle. The CDR3 spans 13 residues. CDR1 and CDR2 (germline): MNHNS, SASEGT. Sequenced sample: memory CD4+ T cells sorted from blood. As for subset: CD45RA-negative fraction. The clonotype was recovered from a man between 18 and 35 years old in good health. The rearrangement links TRBV6-1 to TRBJ2-7, with TRBD1 as a possible D gene (5 bases). CDR3 region: CASGSRGIREQYF. Written as DNA, the CDR3 is TGTGCCAGCGGCAGTAGGGGTATTCGCGAGCAGTACTTC.